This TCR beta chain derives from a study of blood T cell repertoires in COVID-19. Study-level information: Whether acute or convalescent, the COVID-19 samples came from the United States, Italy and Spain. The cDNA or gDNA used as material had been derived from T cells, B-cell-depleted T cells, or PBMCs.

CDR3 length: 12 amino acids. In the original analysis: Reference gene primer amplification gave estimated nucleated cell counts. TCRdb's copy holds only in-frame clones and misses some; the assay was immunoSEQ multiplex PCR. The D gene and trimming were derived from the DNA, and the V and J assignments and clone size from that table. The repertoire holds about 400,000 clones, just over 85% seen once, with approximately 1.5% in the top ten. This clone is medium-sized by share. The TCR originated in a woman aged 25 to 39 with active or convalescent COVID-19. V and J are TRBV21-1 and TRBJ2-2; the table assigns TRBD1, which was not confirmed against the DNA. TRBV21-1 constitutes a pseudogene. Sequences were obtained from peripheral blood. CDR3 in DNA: TGTGCCAGCAGACAGGGCACCGGGGAGCTGTTTTTT. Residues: CASRQGTGELFF.